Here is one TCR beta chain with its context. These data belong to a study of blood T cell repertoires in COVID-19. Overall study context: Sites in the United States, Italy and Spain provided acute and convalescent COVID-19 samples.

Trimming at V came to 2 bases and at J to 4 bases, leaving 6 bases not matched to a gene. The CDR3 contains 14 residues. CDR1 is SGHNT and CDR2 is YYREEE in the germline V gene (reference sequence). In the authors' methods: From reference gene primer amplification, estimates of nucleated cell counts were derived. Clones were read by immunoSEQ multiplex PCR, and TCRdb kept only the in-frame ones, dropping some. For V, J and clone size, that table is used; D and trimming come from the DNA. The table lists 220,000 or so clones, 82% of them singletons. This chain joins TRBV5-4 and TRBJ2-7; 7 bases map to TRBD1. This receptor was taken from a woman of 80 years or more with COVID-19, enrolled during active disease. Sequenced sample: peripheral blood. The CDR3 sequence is CASSFGRGRYEQYF. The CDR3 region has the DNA TGTGCCAGCAGCTTCGGCAGGGGGAGATACGAGCAGTACTTC.